These 5 T cell receptor beta chains came from one sample sequenced in a study of cytomegalovirus exposure and HLA in healthy donors. PCR was performed using 60 Vbeta and 13 Jbeta primers. The repertoire was sequenced with immunoSEQ multiplex PCR; TCRdb's copy has only in-frame clones and lacks some. The repertoire has 200,000 to 250,000 clones, roughly 84% of them found once; the top ten carry 1.3%. Sequencing was performed on PBMCs. Source of these receptors: a human donor in good health.

The gene calls are TRBV18 and TRBJ2-7; possibly TRBD1 for D (5 bases). This CDR3 comprises 14 residues. Germline V gene lookup returns CDR1 KGHSH and CDR2 LQKENI. V lost 6 bases, J lost 5 bases, and 17 bases lay in between. The CDR3 nucleotides are TGTGCCAGCTCCCGCACGATAGGGGATGACGAGCAGTACTTC. The encoded protein is CASSRTIGDDEQYF.

The gene calls are TRBV18 and TRBJ2-3; D is undetermined. The CDR3 runs 14 residues. Trimming took off 2 bases at V and 0 bases at J, with 6 bases between the two ends. Germline loops: CDR1 KGHSH, CDR2 LQKENI. For the CDR3, the DNA is TGTGCCAGCTCACCATTCTCTAGCACAGATACGCAGTATTTT. Its protein product is CASSPFSSTDTQYF.

The chain joins TRBV28 to TRBJ1-1; unclear D gene. This CDR3 region has 12 residues. Trimming cost V 8 bases and J 1 base, with 8 bases left between them. CDR1 is MDHEN, CDR2 SYDVKM, per germline. Here the CDR3 DNA reads TGTGCCAGCCTAAGAGGGAACACTGAAGCTTTCTTT. Translated: CASLRGNTEAFF. Full variable domain (remainder filled in from reference TRBV28 and TRBJ1-1): DVKVTQSSRYLVKRTGEKVFLECVQDMDHENMFWYRQDPGLGLRLIYFSYDVKMKEKGDIPEGYSVSREKKERFSLILESASTNQTSMYLCASLRGNTEAFFGQGTRLTVV.

The chain links TRBV15 to TRBJ2-5; 12 bases agree with TRBD2. This CDR3 is built from 15 residues. The germline V gene encodes CDR1 LNHNV and CDR2 YYDKDF (reference sequence). V dropped 5 bases and J dropped 5; count of bases not matched to a gene: 6. The CDR3 DNA reads TGTGCCACCAGCCGACGACTAGCGGGAGCGGAGACCCAGTACTTC. This translates into CATSRRLAGAETQYF.

The chain is built from TRBV10-3 and TRBJ1-4, with a tentative D call TRBD1 (5 bases). Germline CDR1 and CDR2: ENHRY and SYGVKD. The CDR3 runs 13 residues. V lost 9 bases and J 8 bases, leaving 16 bases between the germline ends. CDR3 sequence (DNA): TGTGCCATTCAGGGAAATGTGGAAGAAAAACTGTTTTTT. It specifies CAIQGNVEEKLFF.